This TCR beta chain was sequenced during a study of CD8+ T cells in alopecia areata. General study findings and limits: Especially in alopecia totalis/universalis, lesional scalp showed greater clonality than normal scalp did. Between patients, shared TCR sequences were less clear than in mice. This was possibly due in part to HLA diversity in the patient population. Sequencing of scalp samples also captures resident alphabeta T cells of normal skin.

This clone has more than one count but fewer than ten. Antigen unknown. CDR3 length: 11 amino acids. CDR1 is MGHDK and CDR2 is SYGVNS in the germline V gene. V was trimmed by 3 bases and J by 10 bases, leaving 9 bases between them. In each case, RNA was isolated and then reverse transcribed into cDNA as the sequencing template. The assay was immunoSEQ multiplex PCR, and TCRdb's table has in-frame clones only and misses some. Among about 200,000 clones listed, approximately 53% were seen once. The source material was CD8+ T cells sorted from blood. The receptor comes from a human donor in good health. This chain joins TRBV25-1 and TRBJ1-1, with D perhaps TRBD1 (5 bases). The CDR3 nucleotides are TGTGCCAGCAGTGACAGGGTAATAGCTTTCTTT. It codes for CASSDRVIAFF.